Listed below are T cell receptor beta chains from one sample, sequenced in a study of cytomegalovirus exposure and HLA in healthy donors. Assay used: immunoSEQ multiplex PCR; TCRdb lists only in-frame clones, some missing. This sample has under 150,000 clones, with about 79% found just once. Sequenced material: PBMCs. These receptors all come from a man in his late teens or twenties in good health and CMV-seronegative. Both conserved end residues are part of each CDR3. D genes are given only for firm matches. Not all rows give a size; the values are once, few, many and, for expanded clones, a class.

TRBV11-3,-,TRBD1,TRBJ2-2,TGTGCCAGCAGCCCGGGACAGGGGACCACCGGGGAGCTGTTTTTT,CASSPGQGTTGELFF
TRBV10-3,-,-,TRBJ2-7,TGTGCCATCAGTGAGTCGATAATCGGGGTCCGCGAGCAGTACTTC,CAISESIIGVREQYF
TRBV15,few,-,TRBJ2-5,TGTGCCACCAGCAAAGTAGGACAGCCCCTTGCGGAGACCCAGTACTTC,CATSKVGQPLAETQYF
TRBV19,-,-,TRBJ1-5,TGTGCCAGTAGTATCGGGGGATTCAGTCAGCCCCAGCATTTT,CASSIGGFSQPQHF
TRBV19,-,TRBD1,TRBJ2-2,TGTGCCAGTAGTCCACTACGGGACAGGGGTGGCTCCGGGGAGCTGTTTTTT,CASSPLRDRGGSGELFF
TRBV6-6,-,-,TRBJ2-5,TGTGCCAGCAGGAGGTCGGGGGAAGAGACCCAGTACTTC,CASRRSGEETQYF
TRBV19,once,-,TRBJ2-5,TGTGCCAGTAGTATAGGGGGGAGGGAGACCCAGTACTTC,CASSIGGRETQYF
TRBV28,-,TRBD1,TRBJ1-1,TGTGCCAGCAGTTTGAGCTCCCCCCCACAGGGGGCCTTT,CASSLSSPPQGAF
TRBV6-5,-,TRBD1,TRBJ1-2,TGTGCCAGCAGTTACAATTCCGGGGACAGGGACTATGGCTACACCTTC,CASSYNSGDRDYGYTF
TRBV7-9,-,TRBD1,TRBJ1-5,TGTGCCAGCAGCCCAGGACAGGGCGATAGCAATCAGCCCCAGCATTTT,CASSPGQGDSNQPQHF
TRBV7-8,few,TRBD2,TRBJ2-3,TGTGCCAGCAGCCTCGGTCTTCAGCGGGAGAGGGGTACGCAGTATTTT,CASSLGLQRERGTQYF
TRBV21-1,-,-,TRBJ2-1,TGTGCCAGCAGCAAACGAAACGGGAGGCCGGGGGAGCAGTTCTTC,CASSKRNGRPGEQFF
TRBV6-5,-,-,TRBJ2-2,TGTGCCAGCAGTTACTCAACAGGGTTCACCGGGGAGCTGTTTTTT,CASSYSTGFTGELFF
TRBV4-3,few,TRBD2,TRBJ2-2,TGCGCCAGCAGCCAGAGGGAGGGATTCCCCACCGGGGAGCTGTTTTTT,CASSQREGFPTGELFF
TRBV11-3,-,-,TRBJ2-2,TGTGCCAGCAGTGGACAGACGAACACCGGGGAGCTGTTTTTT,CASSGQTNTGELFF
TRBV6-5,few,-,TRBJ1-5,TGTGCCAGCAGCAGGGTTTTCGTAGATCAGCCCCAGCATTTT,CASSRVFVDQPQHF
TRBV19,-,-,TRBJ2-1,TGTGCCAGTAGTAATGTCAAAACCTACAATGAGCAGTTCTTC,CASSNVKTYNEQFF
TRBV29-1,-,TRBD2,TRBJ2-1,TGCAGCGTTGAACGAAGTCAGGCGGGGGTCAATGAGCAGCTCTTC,CSVERSQAGVNEQLF
TRBV18,once,TRBD2,TRBJ2-1,TGTGCCAGCTCGACCTCATGGCGGGAGGACTACAATGAGCAGTTCTTC,CASSTSWREDYNEQFF
TRBV7-9,-,TRBD1,TRBJ1-1,TGTGCCAGCAGCCGGGGACAGATGAACACTGAAGCTTTCTTT,CASSRGQMNTEAFF
TRBV6-5,-,TRBD1,TRBJ2-7,TGTGCCAGCGGTCCATGGAGGACAGGGGCCTACGAGCAGTACTTC,CASGPWRTGAYEQYF
TRBV11-2,-,-,TRBJ2-1,TGTGCCGGAAAGGGGGGGTCCTACAATGAGCAGTTCTTC,CAGKGGSYNEQFF
TRBV18,once,TRBD2,TRBJ2-1,TGTGCCAGCTCACCACCGACTAGCGGGAGTGGGAATGAGCAGTTCTTC,CASSPPTSGSGNEQFF
TRBV28,-,-,TRBJ1-6,TGTGCCAGCAGTTTATTAGAAAGGGGAAATTCACCCCTCCACTTT,CASSLLERGNSPLHF
TRBV15,once,TRBD2,TRBJ2-5,TGTGCCACCAGCAGAGATCTGGGGGGCCCCCCGAGCGGGAGGGGCCAAGAGACCCAGTACTTC,CATSRDLGGPPSGRGQETQYF
TRBV18,once,-,TRBJ1-3,TGTGCCAGCTCACCACCTTCGGCGGTGAACACCATATATTTT,CASSPPSAVNTIYF
TRBV9,-,-,TRBJ1-1,TGTGCCAGCAGCGTAGAGGGACACCCAAACACTGAAGCTTTCTTT,CASSVEGHPNTEAFF
TRBV19,-,TRBD2,TRBJ2-7,TGTGCCAGTAGCTCGGGACTAGCGGTTTACGAGCAGTACTTC,CASSSGLAVYEQYF
TRBV7-9,-,-,TRBJ1-1,TGTGCCAGCAGCTTAGGCGGGGGGGGAATGAACACTGAAGCTTTCTTT,CASSLGGGGMNTEAFF
TRBV5-1,once,TRBD2,TRBJ2-7,TGCGCCAGCAGCGCCCTAGCGGGATCCTCCTACGAGCAGTACTTC,CASSALAGSSYEQYF
TRBV5-6,-,-,TRBJ1-4,TGTGCCAGCAGCTTGGCCTCTAGTGAAAAACTGTTTTTT,CASSLASSEKLFF
TRBV30,-,-,TRBJ2-1,TGTGCCTGGAGTGCTCGACTCAGGGACAACCAGTTCTTC,CAWSARLRDNQFF
TRBV7-2,-,TRBD1,TRBJ2-2,TGTGCCAGCAGCTTCGACAGGGGGCTCCGGGAGCTGTTTTTT,CASSFDRGLRELFF
TRBV7-9,-,-,TRBJ1-1,TGTGCCAGCAGCCCCAGGGGTCGAACTGAAGCTTTCTTT,CASSPRGRTEAFF
TRBV5-1,-,TRBD2,TRBJ2-1,TGCGCCAGCAGCATGACTAGCGGGAGGGCCTTTAATGAGCAGTTCTTC,CASSMTSGRAFNEQFF
TRBV13,-,-,TRBJ2-1,TGTGCCAGTGGGACTCCCAGTAACAATGAGCAGTTCTTC,CASGTPSNNEQFF
TRBV29-1,-,TRBD2,TRBJ2-3,TGCAGCGGCACCCCGGGACTAGCGGGACCTGATACGCAGTATTTT,CSGTPGLAGPDTQYF
TRBV6-5,-,TRBD1,TRBJ2-7,TGTGCCAGCAGAAGAGGACAGGTCAAATCCTACGAGCAGTACTTC,CASRRGQVKSYEQYF
TRBV6-5,few,TRBD2,TRBJ2-1,TGTGCCAGCAGTCCCGGGGTAGCGGGAGGCTATGAGCAGTTCTTC,CASSPGVAGGYEQFF
TRBV14,-,-,TRBJ2-1,TGTGCCAGCAGCCAAGCCATACCTGGCGGCTACAATGAGCAGTTCTTC,CASSQAIPGGYNEQFF
TRBV4-3,once,-,TRBJ2-3,TGCGCCAGCAGCCAGCATATTGACCGGGACTCTCCCACAGATACGCAGTATTTT,CASSQHIDRDSPTDTQYF
TRBV6-5,-,-,TRBJ2-7,TGTGCCAGCAGTTACTCATTAGGGGGAGGGCGCTACGAGCAGTACTTC,CASSYSLGGGRYEQYF
TRBV4-1,-,TRBD1,TRBJ2-2,TGCGCCAGCAGCCGACAAACAGGGGGAGGTCTGAGCACCGGGGAGCTGTTTTTT,CASSRQTGGGLSTGELFF